This is a list of T cell receptor beta chains from one sample in a study of technical replicates of blood from a handful of donors. Measured with immunoSEQ multiplex PCR; TCRdb has only the in-frame clones, and not every one. Seen here are about 88,000 clones, 94% observed once, and the top ten hold around 0.25%. Sequences were obtained from T cells isolated from PBMCs. Receptors were obtained from a human donor in good health. The CDR3 runs from the conserved cysteine through the conserved F or W. A D gene is named only where the DNA matches it firmly. Clone size appears in some rows only: once, few, many, or a class for an expanded clone.

>TRBV28|.|TRBJ2-7|TRBD2
CASSSRGGEESVHEQYF
TGTGCCAGCAGCTCCCGGGGGGGGGAAGAGAGCGTACACGAGCAGTACTTC
>TRBV11-3|.|TRBJ2-7|.
CASSDRFNDLEQYF
TGTGCCAGCAGCGACAGGTTTAACGATTTGGAGCAGTACTTC
>TRBV19|.|TRBJ2-3|.
CASSIVLLDTQYF
TGTGCCAGTAGTATAGTCCTCTTAGATACGCAGTATTTT
>TRBV6-5|.|TRBJ1-1|.
CASSYFTQGNTEAFF
TGTGCCAGCAGTTACTTCACCCAGGGGAACACTGAAGCTTTCTTT
>TRBV5-6|.|TRBJ2-7|.
CASSLLGGAVGYEQYF
TGTGCCAGCAGCTTGCTTGGCGGGGCCGTTGGGTACGAGCAGTACTTC
>TRBV4-1|.|TRBJ2-7|TRBD1
CASSPQGAYEQYF
TGCGCCAGCAGCCCGCAGGGGGCTTATGAGCAGTACTTC
>TRBV23-1|.|TRBJ1-3|TRBD1
CASSHRQGSRSGNTIYF
TGCGCCAGCAGTCATCGACAGGGATCCCGCTCTGGAAACACCATATATTTT
>TRBV5-1|.|TRBJ2-1|TRBD1
CASSLVYRGRGNEQFF
TGCGCCAGCAGCTTGGTCTACAGGGGGCGCGGCAATGAGCAGTTCTTC
>TRBV27|.|TRBJ2-5|.
CASGTHSRETQYF
TGTGCCAGCGGGACTCACAGTAGGGAGACCCAGTACTTC
>TRBV28|once|TRBJ2-5|TRBD1
CASSNRGSQETQYF
TGTGCCAGCAGTAACAGGGGGTCCCAAGAGACCCAGTACTTC
>TRBV10-3|.|TRBJ1-2|TRBD1
CATALGTGVTYGYTF
TGTGCCACCGCCCTCGGGACAGGGGTGACCTATGGCTACACCTTC
>TRBV6-6|.|TRBJ1-5|.
CASSYSGDQPQHF
TGTGCCAGCAGTTACTCCGGAGATCAGCCCCAGCATTTT
>TRBV5-1|.|TRBJ2-7|TRBD2
CASSLAAGGGYEQYF
TGCGCCAGCAGCTTGGCAGCGGGAGGTGGGTACGAGCAGTACTTC
>TRBV28|once|TRBJ2-3|.
CASSLVGSADTQYF
TGTGCCAGCAGTTTAGTGGGGAGTGCAGATACGCAGTATTTT
>TRBV27|.|TRBJ2-1|TRBD2
CASFRGLAGPNEQFF
TGTGCCAGCTTCCGGGGACTAGCGGGGCCCAATGAGCAGTTCTTC
>TRBV14|once|TRBJ2-1|.
CASSQTAIYNEQFF
TGTGCCAGCAGCCAGACAGCTATCTACAATGAGCAGTTCTTC
>TRBV2|.|TRBJ2-4|.
CASRGGAAKNIQYF
TGTGCCAGCAGGGGGGGGGCTGCCAAAAACATTCAGTACTTC
>TRBV4-1|.|TRBJ2-2|.
CASSQVEGSDTGELFF
TGCGCCAGCAGCCAAGTGGAGGGGAGTGACACCGGGGAGCTGTTTTTT
>TRBV5-4|.|TRBJ2-7|TRBD2
CASSWNGLAGYEQYF
TGTGCCAGCAGCTGGAACGGACTAGCGGGCTACGAGCAGTACTTC
>TRBV27|.|TRBJ1-2|TRBD1
CASSIGQGGSGYTF
TGTGCCAGCAGTATCGGCCAGGGGGGAAGCGGCTACACCTTC
>TRBV6-4|.|TRBJ1-2|TRBD1
CASPTQDRAYGYTF
TGTGCCAGCCCGACCCAGGACAGGGCCTATGGCTACACCTTC
>TRBV7-9|.|TRBJ1-3|.
CASSLIQRSSGNTIYF
TGTGCCAGCAGCCTTATTCAGAGGTCCTCTGGAAACACCATATATTTT
>TRBV27|.|TRBJ2-3|TRBD2
CASSLLAGGTDTQYF
TGTGCCAGCAGTTTACTAGCGGGGGGCACAGATACGCAGTATTTT
>TRBV5-1|.|TRBJ2-1|TRBD2
CASSRDGGRSYNEQFF
TGCGCCAGCAGCAGGGATGGCGGGAGGTCCTACAATGAGCAGTTCTTC
>TRBV18|.|TRBJ1-5|.
CASSPPITGLNQPQHF
TGTGCCAGCTCACCACCGATAACAGGCCTCAATCAGCCCCAGCATTTT
>TRBV28|.|TRBJ2-1|TRBD2
CASSLQLAGGLRWKNNEQFF
TGTGCCAGCAGTTTACAACTAGCGGGAGGGCTCCGTTGGAAAAACAATGAGCAGTTCTTC
>TRBV14|.|TRBJ1-6|.
CASSPRRISPLHF
TGTGCCAGCAGCCCACGGCGGATTTCACCCCTCCACTTT
>TRBV20-1|.|TRBJ2-5|TRBD1
CRGGQAETQYF
TGCAGAGGGGGACAGGCGGAGACCCAGTACTTC